This T cell receptor (beta chain) was captured by sequencing in a study of response to subunit inactivated influenza vaccine (dated by TCRdb to 2016 to 2019). For context, the study as a whole: To follow how T cells responded to a trivalent subunit inactivated influenza vaccine, the researchers relied on deep quantitative profiling of the T cell receptor repertoire. The full study reports these points: It was suggested by the authors that each seasonal influenza vaccination may recruit only a limited number of new T cells.

A few counts support this clonotype. Its antigen is unknown. Per-base qualities were not stored, and no clone one base away is much larger. The method was RT-PCR. Sequencing used an Illumina HiSeq 2500. TCRdb passed the public sequencing reads through fastp at Q25 and MiXCR, retaining productive beta sequences. Merged by CDR3 protein, the rows form single entries marked with the most common genes and DNA. Here the sample has about 540,000 distinct CDR3 sequences; approximately 24% occur a single time. In total, the top ten clones hold around 2.8% of the sample. This same sample was also taken into another study, of T cells expressing NK-cell markers. As noted in the second study: 5'RACE template switching, by which a universal primer site and unique molecular identifiers were added, was used to make TCR beta cDNA libraries. In sorted CD3+CD56+NKG2C+, CD3+CD56+NKG2C- and CD3+CD56-NKG2C+ T-cell subsets from 7 or 8 donors, TCR beta-chain repertoires were profiled. Among the eight sequenced donors, seven were HCMV-seropositive and one was HCMV-seronegative. To restrict sorting to alphabetaTCR-expressing T cells, an anti-gammadeltaTCR antibody was added in several experiments. For more than 5 donors, the dominant CD3+CD56+NKG2C+ clonotypes were among the top 10 CD8+ clonotypes and accounted for roughly 1.0-7.5% of CD8+ T cells. Those dominant clonotypes were again the most abundant among CD3+CD56-NKG2C+ cells in a handful of donors, at about 28.3-65%. Whether the expanded NKG2C-expressing T cell clones were specific for HCMV antigens was left unclear. The study sequenced eight donors, all healthy volunteers chosen at random: three men and five women. To determine HCMV serostatus, a commercial ELISA kit was used to detect HCMV-specific IgG in serum. Ficoll density gradient centrifugation was used to isolate peripheral blood mononuclear cells from blood. Using Miltenyi isolation kits, CD4+ and CD8+ T cells were isolated from PBMC through magnetic immunoseparation. cDNA synthesis was primed from the TCR beta constant segment and was followed by two successive PCR amplification steps. The libraries were sequenced on Illumina HiSeq 2000/2500, MiSeq or NextSeq, producing 2 x 150 bp reads. Reads were demultiplexed and grouped by UMI with MIGEC, and clonotypes were assembled and quantified with MiTCR. Only TCR cDNA sequences supported by at least two reads were kept to exclude erroneous sequences. The tcR package was used for downstream repertoire analysis, and clonotypes were matched across fractions by CDR3 nucleotide sequence plus V segment. Antigen specificity was annotated against VDJdb with VDJmatch, allowing one amino acid substitution in CDR3.

This clonotype was sampled from a man in his fifties who received an inactivated influenza vaccine. Donor details come from another sample of the same person, matched by shared clones. The sequences come from CD4+ T cells sorted from PBMCs, collected about 13 days after vaccination.

The CDR3 region: CASSLGGKSYNEQFF. The nucleotide sequence is given as TGTGCCAGCAGTTTAGGGGGCAAATCCTACAATGAGCAGTTCTTC. The chain is assembled from TRBV12-3 or TRBV12-4 and TRBJ2-1; matching of 5 bases hints at TRBD1 as the D gene. The CDR3 runs 15 amino acids, cysteine and phenylalanine included. Only the CDR3 region is kept as DNA, spanning 45 bases read in frame from base 1. Between the V and J ends, shortened by 1 base and 1 base respectively, the junction contains 8 bases.